This T cell receptor (beta chain) was documented in a study of CD8+ T cells in alopecia areata. V lost 5 bases, J lost 3 bases, and 11 bases lay in between. Germline-derived CDR1 and CDR2 are MNHEY and SMNVEV (reference sequence). CDR3 length: 13 residues. cDNA serving as the sequencing template came from extracted, reverse transcribed RNA. The assay was immunoSEQ multiplex PCR, and TCRdb's table has in-frame clones only and misses some. The table has 65,000 to 90,000 clones, just over 50% seen once. The TCR sequence derives from a human donor with alopecia areata. Sample: NKG2D-high CD8+ T cells sorted from blood. The chain has TRBV27 and TRBJ2-7; TRBD1 might be the D (5 bases). The CDR3 region is CASSLRQNYEQYF. The DNA for the CDR3 is TGTGCCAGCAGTCTCCGACAGAACTACGAGCAGTACTTC.